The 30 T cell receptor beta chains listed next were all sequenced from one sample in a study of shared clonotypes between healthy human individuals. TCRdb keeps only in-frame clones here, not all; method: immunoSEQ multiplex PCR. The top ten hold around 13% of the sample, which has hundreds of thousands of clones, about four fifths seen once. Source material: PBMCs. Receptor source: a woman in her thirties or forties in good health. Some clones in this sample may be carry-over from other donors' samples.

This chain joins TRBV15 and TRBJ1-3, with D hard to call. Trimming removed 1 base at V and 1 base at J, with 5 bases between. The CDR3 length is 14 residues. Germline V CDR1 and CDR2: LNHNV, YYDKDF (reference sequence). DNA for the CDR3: TGTGCCACCAGCAGAGGCCATTCTGGAAACACCATATATTTT. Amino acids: CATSRGHSGNTIYF.

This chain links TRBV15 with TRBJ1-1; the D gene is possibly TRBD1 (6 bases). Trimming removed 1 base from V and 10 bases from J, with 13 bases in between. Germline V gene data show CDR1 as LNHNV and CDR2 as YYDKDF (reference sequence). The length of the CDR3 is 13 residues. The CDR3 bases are TGTGCCACCAGCAGAGGGGGGCTGGAGGGAGCTTTCTTT. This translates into CATSRGGLEGAFF.

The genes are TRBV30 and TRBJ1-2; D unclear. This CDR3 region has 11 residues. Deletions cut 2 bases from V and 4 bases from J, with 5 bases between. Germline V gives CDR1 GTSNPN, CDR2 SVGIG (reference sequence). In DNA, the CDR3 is TGTGCCTGGAGTCCAGTCTATGGCTACACCTTC. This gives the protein CAWSPVYGYTF.

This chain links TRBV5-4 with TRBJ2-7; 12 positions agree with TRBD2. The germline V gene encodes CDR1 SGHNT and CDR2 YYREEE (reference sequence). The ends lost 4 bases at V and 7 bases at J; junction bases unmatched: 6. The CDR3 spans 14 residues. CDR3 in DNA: TGTGCCAGCAGCCTACCGGGGACTAGCGGGGAGCAGTACTTC. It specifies CASSLPGTSGEQYF.

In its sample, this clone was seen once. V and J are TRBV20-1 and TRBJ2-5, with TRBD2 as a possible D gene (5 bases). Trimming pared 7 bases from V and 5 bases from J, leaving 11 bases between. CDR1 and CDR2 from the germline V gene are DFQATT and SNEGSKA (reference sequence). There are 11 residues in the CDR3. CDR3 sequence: CSGREWETQYF. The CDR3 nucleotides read TGCAGTGGAAGGGAGTGGGAGACCCAGTACTTC.

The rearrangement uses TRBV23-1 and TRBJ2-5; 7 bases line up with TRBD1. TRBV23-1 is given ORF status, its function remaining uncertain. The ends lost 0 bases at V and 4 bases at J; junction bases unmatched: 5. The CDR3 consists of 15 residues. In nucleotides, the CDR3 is TGCGCCAGCAGTCAATCTACCGGGGACAGAGAGACCCAGTACTTC. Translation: CASSQSTGDRETQYF.

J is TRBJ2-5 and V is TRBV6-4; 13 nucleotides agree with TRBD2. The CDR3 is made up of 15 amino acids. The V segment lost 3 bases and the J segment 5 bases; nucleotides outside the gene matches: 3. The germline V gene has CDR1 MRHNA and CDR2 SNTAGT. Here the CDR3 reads CASSEGTSGTETQYF. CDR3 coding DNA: TGTGCCAGCAGTGAGGGGACTAGCGGGACCGAGACCCAGTACTTC.

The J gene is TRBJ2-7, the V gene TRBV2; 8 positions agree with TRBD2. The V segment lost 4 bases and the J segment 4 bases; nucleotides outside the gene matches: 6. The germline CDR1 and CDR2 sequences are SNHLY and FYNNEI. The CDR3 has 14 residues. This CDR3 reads CASSALAGTYEQYF. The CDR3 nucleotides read TGTGCCAGCAGTGCCCTAGCGGGCACGTACGAGCAGTACTTC. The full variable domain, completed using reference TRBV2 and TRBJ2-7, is EPEVTQTPSHQVTQMGQEVILRCVPISNHLYFYWYRQILGQKVEFLVSFYNNEISEKSEIFDDQFSVERPDGSNFTLKIRSTKLEDSAMYFCASSALAGTYEQYFGPGTRLTVT.

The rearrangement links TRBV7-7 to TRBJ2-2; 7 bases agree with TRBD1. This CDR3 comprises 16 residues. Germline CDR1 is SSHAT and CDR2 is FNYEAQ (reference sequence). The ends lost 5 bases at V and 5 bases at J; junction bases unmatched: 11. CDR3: CASSTRQGSGTGELFF. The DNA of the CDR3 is TGTGCCAGCAGCACCCGACAGGGATCGGGGACCGGGGAGCTGTTTTTT.

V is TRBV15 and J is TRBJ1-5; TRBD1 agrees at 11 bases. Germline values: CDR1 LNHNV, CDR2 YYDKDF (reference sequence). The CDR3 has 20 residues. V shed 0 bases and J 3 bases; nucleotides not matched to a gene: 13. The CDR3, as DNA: TGTGCCACCAGCAGAGATTGGTTTCCCCCGGGACAGGGGGACAATCAGCCCCAGCATTTT. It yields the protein CATSRDWFPPGQGDNQPQHF. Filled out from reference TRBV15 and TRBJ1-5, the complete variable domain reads DAMVIQNPRYQVTQFGKPVTLSCSQTLNHNVMYWYQQKSSQAPKLLFHYYDKDFNNEADTPDNFQSRRPNTSFCFLDIRSPGLGDTAMYLCATSRDWFPPGQGDNQPQHFGDGTRLSIL.

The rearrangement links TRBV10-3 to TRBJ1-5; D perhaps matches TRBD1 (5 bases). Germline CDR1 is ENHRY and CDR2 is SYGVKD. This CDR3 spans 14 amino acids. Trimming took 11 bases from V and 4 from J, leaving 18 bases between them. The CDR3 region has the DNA TGTGCCGCGGGGGGGACGGGAGGGAATCAGCCCCAGCATTTT. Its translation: CAAGGTGGNQPQHF.

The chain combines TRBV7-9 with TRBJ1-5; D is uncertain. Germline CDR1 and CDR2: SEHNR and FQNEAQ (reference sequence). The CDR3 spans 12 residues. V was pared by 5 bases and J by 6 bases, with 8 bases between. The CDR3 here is CASSRTSQPQHF. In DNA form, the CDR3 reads TGTGCCAGCAGCCGGACTTCTCAGCCCCAGCATTTT.

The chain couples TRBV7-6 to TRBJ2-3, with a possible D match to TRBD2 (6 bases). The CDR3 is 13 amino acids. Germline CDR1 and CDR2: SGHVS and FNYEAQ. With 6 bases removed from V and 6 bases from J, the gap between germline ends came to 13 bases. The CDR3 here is CASRSRETDTQYF. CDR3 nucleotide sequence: TGTGCCAGCAGGTCACGGGAGACTGATACGCAGTATTTT.

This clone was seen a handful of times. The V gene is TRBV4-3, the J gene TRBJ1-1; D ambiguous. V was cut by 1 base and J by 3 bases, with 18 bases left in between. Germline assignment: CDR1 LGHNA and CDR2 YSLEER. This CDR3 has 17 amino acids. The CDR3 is CASSQGVGDSRYTEAFF. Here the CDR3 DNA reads TGCGCCAGCAGCCAAGGGGTCGGTGACTCCCGATACACTGAAGCTTTCTTT.

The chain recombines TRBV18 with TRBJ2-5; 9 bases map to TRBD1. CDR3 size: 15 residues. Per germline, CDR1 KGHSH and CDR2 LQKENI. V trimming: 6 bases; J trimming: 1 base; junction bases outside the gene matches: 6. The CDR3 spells CASSGDRASQETQYF. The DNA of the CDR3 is TGTGCCAGCTCTGGGGACAGGGCGTCCCAAGAGACCCAGTACTTC.

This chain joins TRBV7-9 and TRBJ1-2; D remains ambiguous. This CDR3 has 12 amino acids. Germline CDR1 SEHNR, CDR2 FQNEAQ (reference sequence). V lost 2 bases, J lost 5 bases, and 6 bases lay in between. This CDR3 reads CASSLLEYGYTF. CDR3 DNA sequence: TGTGCCAGCAGCTTATTAGAATATGGCTACACCTTC.

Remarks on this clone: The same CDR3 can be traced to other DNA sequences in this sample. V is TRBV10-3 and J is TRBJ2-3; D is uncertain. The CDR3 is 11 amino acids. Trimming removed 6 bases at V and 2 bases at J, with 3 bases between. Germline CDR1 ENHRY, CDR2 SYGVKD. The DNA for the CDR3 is TGTGCCATCAGGGACACAGATACGCAGTATTTT. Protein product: CAIRDTDTQYF.

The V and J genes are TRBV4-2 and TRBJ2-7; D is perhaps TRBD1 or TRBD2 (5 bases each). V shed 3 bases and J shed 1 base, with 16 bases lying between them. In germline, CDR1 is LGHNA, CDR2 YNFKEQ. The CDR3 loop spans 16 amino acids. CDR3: CASSHVTGATSYEQYF. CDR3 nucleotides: TGTGCCAGCAGCCATGTTACCGGGGCTACTTCCTACGAGCAGTACTTC.

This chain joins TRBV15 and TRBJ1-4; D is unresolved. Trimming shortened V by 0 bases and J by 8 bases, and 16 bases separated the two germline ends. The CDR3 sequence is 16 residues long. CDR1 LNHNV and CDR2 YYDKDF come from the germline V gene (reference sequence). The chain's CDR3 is CATSRDQSAEEEKLFF. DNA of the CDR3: TGTGCCACCAGCAGAGATCAATCAGCGGAGGAGGAAAAACTGTTTTTT.

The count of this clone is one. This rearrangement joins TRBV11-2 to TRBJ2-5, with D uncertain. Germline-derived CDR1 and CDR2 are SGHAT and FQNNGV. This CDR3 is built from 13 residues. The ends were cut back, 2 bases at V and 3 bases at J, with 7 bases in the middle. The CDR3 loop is CASSLQLEETQYF. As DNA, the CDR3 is TGTGCCAGCAGCTTACAGCTCGAAGAGACCCAGTACTTC.

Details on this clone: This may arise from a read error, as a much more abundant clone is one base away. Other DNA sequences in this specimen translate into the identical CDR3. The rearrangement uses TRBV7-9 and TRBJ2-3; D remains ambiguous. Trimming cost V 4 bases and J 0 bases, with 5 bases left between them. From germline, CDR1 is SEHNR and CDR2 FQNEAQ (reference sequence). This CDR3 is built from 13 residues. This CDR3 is CASSSSSTDTQYF. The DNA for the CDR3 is TGTGCCAGCAGCTCGAGTAGCACAGATACGCAGTATTTT. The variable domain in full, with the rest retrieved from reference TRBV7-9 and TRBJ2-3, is DTGVSQNPRHKITKRGQNVTFRCDPISEHNRLYWYRQTLGQGPEFLTYFQNEAQLEKSRLLSDRFSAERPKGSFSTLEIQRTEQGDSAMYLCASSSSSTDTQYFGPGTRLTVL.

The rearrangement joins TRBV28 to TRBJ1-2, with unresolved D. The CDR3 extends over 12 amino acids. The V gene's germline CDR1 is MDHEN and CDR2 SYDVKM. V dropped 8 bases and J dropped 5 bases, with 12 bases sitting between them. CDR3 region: CASGGRVYGYTF. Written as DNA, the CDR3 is TGTGCCAGCGGCGGTCGGGTTTATGGCTACACCTTC.

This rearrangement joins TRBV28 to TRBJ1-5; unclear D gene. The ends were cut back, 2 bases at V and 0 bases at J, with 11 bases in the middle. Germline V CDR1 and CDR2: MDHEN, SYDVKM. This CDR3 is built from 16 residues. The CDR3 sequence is CASSLEGFYSNQPQHF. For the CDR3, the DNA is TGTGCCAGCAGTTTAGAGGGATTCTATAGCAATCAGCCCCAGCATTTT.

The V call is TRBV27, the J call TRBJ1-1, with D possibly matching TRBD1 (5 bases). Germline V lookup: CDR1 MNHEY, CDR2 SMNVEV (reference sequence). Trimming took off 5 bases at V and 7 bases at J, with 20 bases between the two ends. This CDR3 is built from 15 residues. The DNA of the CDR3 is TGTGCCAGCAGTCGCCCGGGCCGCCCAGGGTTTGAAGCTTTCTTT. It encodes CASSRPGRPGFEAFF.

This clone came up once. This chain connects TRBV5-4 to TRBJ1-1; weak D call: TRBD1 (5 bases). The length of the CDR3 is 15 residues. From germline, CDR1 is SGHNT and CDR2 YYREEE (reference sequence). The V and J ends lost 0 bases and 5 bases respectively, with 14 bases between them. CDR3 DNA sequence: TGTGCCAGCAGCTTGGGGTTAGGGGCAAGAACTGAAGCTTTCTTT. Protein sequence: CASSLGLGARTEAFF. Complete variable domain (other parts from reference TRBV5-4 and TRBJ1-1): ETGVTQSPTHLIKTRGQQVTLRCSSQSGHNTVSWYQQALGQGPQFIFQYYREEENGRGNFPPRFSGLQFPNYSSELNVNALELDDSALYLCASSLGLGARTEAFFGQGTRLTVV.

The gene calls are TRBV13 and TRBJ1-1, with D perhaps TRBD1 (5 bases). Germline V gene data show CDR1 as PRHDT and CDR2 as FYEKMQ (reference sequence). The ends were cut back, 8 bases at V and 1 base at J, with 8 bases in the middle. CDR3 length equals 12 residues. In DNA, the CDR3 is TGTGCCAGCGGGGCGCCGAACACTGAAGCTTTCTTT. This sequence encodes CASGAPNTEAFF.

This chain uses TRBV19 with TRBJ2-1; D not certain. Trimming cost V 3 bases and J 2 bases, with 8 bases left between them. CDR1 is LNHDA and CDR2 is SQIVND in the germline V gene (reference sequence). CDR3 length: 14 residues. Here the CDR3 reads CASSMGGTYNEQFF. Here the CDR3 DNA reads TGTGCCAGTAGTATGGGCGGAACCTACAATGAGCAGTTCTTC.

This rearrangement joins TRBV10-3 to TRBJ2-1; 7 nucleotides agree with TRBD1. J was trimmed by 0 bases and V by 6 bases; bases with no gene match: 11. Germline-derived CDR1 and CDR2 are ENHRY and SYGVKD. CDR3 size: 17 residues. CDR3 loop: CAISSRTGSLSYNEQFF. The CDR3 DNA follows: TGTGCCATCAGCTCCAGGACAGGCTCGCTCTCCTACAATGAGCAGTTCTTC.

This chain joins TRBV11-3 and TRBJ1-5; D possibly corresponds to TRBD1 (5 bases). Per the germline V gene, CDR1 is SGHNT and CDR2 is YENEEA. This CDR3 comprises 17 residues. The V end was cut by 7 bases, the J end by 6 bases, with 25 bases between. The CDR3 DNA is TGTGCCAGCACCATTTCTGGGGGGAGAGGGGATCTTCAGCCCCAGCATTTT. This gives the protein CASTISGGRGDLQPQHF.

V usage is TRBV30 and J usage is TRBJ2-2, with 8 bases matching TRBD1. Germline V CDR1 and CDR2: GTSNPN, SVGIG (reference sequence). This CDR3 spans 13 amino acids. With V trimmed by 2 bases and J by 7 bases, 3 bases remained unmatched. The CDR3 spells CAWSPQGVGELFF. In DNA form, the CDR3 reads TGTGCCTGGAGTCCACAGGGGGTCGGGGAGCTGTTTTTT.